Listed here are 26 T cell receptor beta chains from one sample, sequenced in a study of identical twins. One entry per CDR3 protein results from TCRdb running MiXCR on the 5' RACE reads. This sample yields about 1.7 million distinct CDR3 sequences, of which about 32% are seen a single time; about 0.25% belongs to the top ten. Sequencing was carried out using cord blood. These receptors all come from a newborn girl in good health.

This clonotype has a handful of counts. This chain uses TRBV4-1 with TRBJ1-5; D is undetermined. Germline V lookup: CDR1 MGHRA, CDR2 YSYEKL. This CDR3 has 18 residues. The ends were cut back, 3 bases at V and 2 bases at J, with 20 bases in the middle. CDR3 loop: CASSQDPPEEAGNQPQHF. CDR3 bases: TGCGCCAGCAGCCAGGACCCTCCGGAGGAGGCTGGCAATCAGCCCCAGCATTTT.

This clonotype came up a few times. This chain uses TRBV5-1 with TRBJ2-7; TRBD2 matches 8 bases. Per germline, CDR1 SGHRS and CDR2 YFSETQ. With 4 bases clipped from V and 2 bases from J, the junction kept 5 bases outside the gene matches. The CDR3 has 14 residues. CDR3 residues: CASSQSGSPYEQYF. The CDR3 DNA sequence: TGCGCCAGCAGCCAGAGCGGGAGTCCCTACGAGCAGTACTTC.

This clonotype was detected many times. This chain uses TRBV20-1 with TRBJ2-5; the D is unclear. V lost 0 bases to trimming and J lost 7 bases, with 9 bases between them. Germline CDR1 reads DFQATT; CDR2 reads SNEGSKA (reference sequence). This CDR3 has 12 residues. The CDR3 sequence: CSAREDSRTQYF. The CDR3 DNA is TGCAGTGCTAGAGAAGACTCACGGACCCAGTACTTC.

This clonotype has more than one count but fewer than ten. The V call is TRBV15, the J call TRBJ2-7; 7 bases match TRBD1. CDR3 length: 18 residues. Trimming cost V 0 bases and J 4 bases; bases outside gene matches: 15. In germline, CDR1 is LNHNV, CDR2 YYDKDF (reference sequence). This CDR3 is CATSRDRGQAIPTYEQYF. The CDR3 coding sequence is TGTGCCACCAGCAGAGATAGGGGGCAGGCCATACCAACATACGAGCAGTACTTC.

The chain links TRBV29-1 to TRBJ2-1; perhaps TRBD2 as D (5 bases). Trimming stripped 2 bases from V and 0 bases from J, with 8 bases between. CDR1 is SQVTM and CDR2 is ANQGSEA in the germline V gene. CDR3 length: 14 residues. The CDR3 DNA reads as TGCAGCGTTGAACAGCGGAGCTCCTACAATGAGCAGTTCTTC. This codes for CSVEQRSSYNEQFF.

This clonotype was picked up a small number of times. This chain uses TRBV3-1 with TRBJ2-5; D is possibly TRBD1 or TRBD2 (7 bases each). With 2 bases removed from V and 1 base from J, the gap between germline ends came to 20 bases. This CDR3 comprises 18 residues. Germline loops: CDR1 LGHDT, CDR2 YNNKEL (reference sequence). CDR3: CASSQWHRGGGFQETQYF. The CDR3 DNA sequence: TGTGCCAGCAGCCAATGGCATAGGGGAGGGGGCTTCCAAGAGACCCAGTACTTC.

This clonotype was picked up a small number of times. The chain recombines TRBV12-5 with TRBJ2-1, with a tentative D call TRBD2 (5 bases). V was trimmed by 1 base and J by 6 bases, leaving 10 bases between them. The germline V gene has CDR1 LGHNT and CDR2 FRNRAP. This CDR3 region has 14 residues. CDR3 residues: CASGLDGVSNEQFF. CDR3 coding DNA: TGTGCTAGTGGTTTGGACGGGGTAAGCAATGAGCAGTTCTTC.

This clonotype came up many times. The chain couples TRBV10-3 to TRBJ1-2; possible D gene TRBD1, 5 bases. CDR1 and CDR2 (germline): ENHRY, SYGVKD. The CDR3 covers 13 residues. The germline V and J ends were trimmed by 10 bases and 2 bases, with 14 bases remaining between them. CDR3 bases: TGTGCCACCGCAGTGGGGACCAACTATGGCTACACCTTC. This gives the protein CATAVGTNYGYTF.

This clonotype was seen more than once but under ten times. This sequence joins TRBV3-1 and TRBJ2-6; no firm D call. CDR3 size: 16 residues. Germline assignment: CDR1 LGHDT and CDR2 YNNKEL (reference sequence). V was cut by 4 bases and J by 0 bases, with 10 bases left in between. CDR3 DNA sequence: TGTGCCAGCAGCCTAGGTTTATACTCTGGGGCCAACGTCCTGACTTTC. It is translated as CASSLGLYSGANVLTF.

The chain joins TRBV14 to TRBJ2-1; TRBD2 matches at 15 bases. V lost 0 bases and J lost 8; bases outside the gene matches: 8. There are 18 residues in the CDR3. The V gene's germline CDR1 is SGHDN and CDR2 FVKESK. The DNA for the CDR3 is TGTGCCAGCAGCCAAGATTATGGGACTAGCGGGAGGAGGGATGAGCAGTTCTTC. It codes for CASSQDYGTSGRRDEQFF.

The table lists this clonotype with many counts. This chain connects TRBV5-1 to TRBJ2-5; TRBD2 is a possible D gene (6 bases). The CDR3 totals 15 residues. Trimming removed 5 bases from V and 5 bases from J, with 19 bases in between. The germline gives CDR1 SGHRS, CDR2 YFSETQ. Here the CDR3 reads CASRENKLAKETQYF. CDR3 DNA sequence: TGCGCCAGCAGAGAGAACAAACTAGCCAAGGAGACCCAGTACTTC.

This rearrangement joins TRBV3-1 to TRBJ1-1; D perhaps matches TRBD1 (5 bases). The V end was cut by 4 bases, the J end by 5 bases, with 17 bases between. Germline V gives CDR1 LGHDT, CDR2 YNNKEL (reference sequence). The CDR3 has 15 residues. The CDR3 reads CASSRDFRVLTEAFF. CDR3 nucleotides: TGTGCCAGCAGCCGGGACTTTAGGGTATTGACTGAAGCTTTCTTT.

This clonotype was counted at least ten times. V is TRBV10-3 and J is TRBJ1-2, with 7 bases that match TRBD1. V shed 6 bases, J shed 2 bases, and the junction held 3 bases outside the gene matches. Germline V gives CDR1 ENHRY, CDR2 SYGVKD. This CDR3 is built from 13 residues. The CDR3 reads CAIRPDRNYGYTF. The CDR3 DNA reads TGTGCCATCAGACCGGACAGGAACTATGGCTACACCTTC.

Regarding this clonotype: A read error is possible here, since a much larger clone lies one base away. The chain has TRBV5-1 and TRBJ2-1, with D possibly being TRBD2 (5 bases). The J call may be incorrect, as the DNA end agrees better with TRBJ2-7. Germline V gives CDR1 SGHRS, CDR2 YFSETQ. This CDR3 is built from 15 residues. DNA of the CDR3: TGCGCCAGCAGCTTCCGTAACGGGGAGTACAATGAGCAGTACTTC. The encoded protein is CASSFRNGEYNEQYF.

The V and J genes are TRBV3-1 and TRBJ2-4; D is perhaps TRBD1 (6 bases). The V end was cut by 4 bases, the J end by 7 bases, with 17 bases between. Germline loops: CDR1 LGHDT, CDR2 YNNKEL (reference sequence). The CDR3 totals 15 residues. The CDR3 loop reads CASSPWDIWSNIQYF. CDR3 nucleotide sequence: TGTGCCAGCAGCCCTTGGGACATCTGGTCTAACATTCAGTACTTC.

Remarks on this clonotype: Sequence at one end of the junction differs from germline and may be a read error. This chain links TRBV11-2 with TRBJ2-1; D not certain. Germline values: CDR1 SGHAT, CDR2 FQNNGV. This CDR3 is built from 14 residues. CDR3 sequence: CASSLEHPYSEQFF. In nucleotides, the CDR3 is TGTGCCAGCAGCTTAGAACATCCCTACAGTGAGCAGTTCTTC.

Comments on this clonotype: An end of the junction differs from the germline gene, which may be a read error. This chain links TRBV11-2 with TRBJ2-7; 7 bases line up with TRBD1. The J call may not be correct, given that the DNA end is closer to TRBJ2-5. CDR3 length: 13 residues. Germline V gives CDR1 SGHAT, CDR2 FQNNGV. The CDR3 bases are TGTTCCAGCAGCTTAGGACAGGAAGAGACCCAGTACTTC. Its protein is CSSSLGQEETQYF.

This clonotype was detected a few times. This sequence joins TRBV4-1 and TRBJ1-2, with no clear D. Germline V gene lookup returns CDR1 MGHRA and CDR2 YSYEKL. Trimming stripped 4 bases from V and 8 bases from J, with 8 bases between. The CDR3 spans 11 residues. CDR3 protein: CASSPIGGYTF. DNA of the CDR3: TGCGCCAGCAGCCCAATTGGAGGCTACACCTTC.

This clonotype has more than one count but fewer than ten. The chain joins TRBV6-4 to TRBJ2-7; 8 nucleotides line up with TRBD2. Germline loops: CDR1 MRHNA, CDR2 SNTAGT. J lost 3 bases, V lost 0 bases, and 4 bases had no gene match. The CDR3 runs 15 residues. The CDR3 DNA reads as TGTGCCAGCAGTGACTCGGCTAGCGGGCGCTACGAGCAGTACTTC. Translation: CASSDSASGRYEQYF.

The rearrangement uses TRBV27 and TRBJ2-7; 7 bases line up with TRBD1. CDR3 length equals 15 residues. CDR1 is MNHEY, CDR2 SMNVEV, per germline (reference sequence). J gave up 0 bases and V 3 bases, and 5 bases lay outside the gene matches. The CDR3 is CASSFRQGISYEQYF. DNA of the CDR3: TGTGCCAGCAGTTTCCGACAGGGTATCTCCTACGAGCAGTACTTC.

V usage is TRBV28 and J usage is TRBJ2-5, with a possible D match to TRBD2 (5 bases). Germline V gives CDR1 MDHEN, CDR2 SYDVKM. The CDR3 is 13 amino acids. The V and J ends lost 4 bases and 5 bases respectively, with 11 bases between them. In nucleotides, the CDR3 is TGTGCCAGCAGTTCGTCCGGGGTCGAGACCCAGTACTTC. This gives the protein CASSSSGVETQYF.

This chain uses TRBV19 with TRBJ1-2; a weak D match, TRBD1 (5 bases). The CDR3 spans 11 residues. Germline CDR1 and CDR2: LNHDA and SQIVND (reference sequence). V was cut by 6 bases and J by 6 bases, with 8 bases left in between. The CDR3 DNA sequence: TGTGCCAGTAGGGCGGGACATGGCTACACCTTC. Encoded protein: CASRAGHGYTF.

In this sample, this clonotype turned up a few times. The germline gene is not matched at one end of the junction; a read error may be the cause. The V gene is TRBV4-2, the J gene TRBJ1-5; D is undetermined. Germline loops: CDR1 LGHNA, CDR2 YNFKEQ. The CDR3 is 13 amino acids. Here the CDR3 reads CASSQAPNQPRHF. As DNA, the CDR3 is TGTGCCAGCAGCCAGGCCCCTAATCAGCCCCGGCATTTT.

The V gene is TRBV2, the J gene TRBJ2-5, with 8 bases aligning to TRBD2. CDR1 is SNHLY, CDR2 FYNNEI, per germline. CDR3 length equals 15 residues. The V gene end was trimmed by 4 bases and the J gene end by 5 bases; junction bases not matched to a gene: 9. The CDR3 sequence is CASSVSGKPRETQYF. The CDR3 region has the DNA TGTGCCAGCAGTGTTAGCGGGAAACCCAGGGAGACCCAGTACTTC.

The V call is TRBV18, the J call TRBJ1-2; 8 nucleotides agree with TRBD1. This CDR3 is 16 amino acids long. With 3 bases clipped from V and 4 bases from J, the junction kept 10 bases outside the gene matches. CDR1 is KGHSH, CDR2 LQKENI, per germline. The CDR3 sequence is CASSPLSEQGVYGYTF. As DNA, the CDR3 is TGTGCCAGCTCACCGCTGAGTGAACAGGGGGTCTATGGCTACACCTTC.

The chain is built from TRBV6-1 and TRBJ1-5; the D is unclear. The CDR3 runs to 16 residues. V lost 2 bases and J 4 bases, leaving 15 bases between the germline ends. Germline loops: CDR1 MNHNS, CDR2 SASEGT. CDR3: CASSERASSGNQPQHF. The CDR3 DNA is TGTGCCAGCAGTGAACGGGCCTCTTCGGGGAATCAGCCCCAGCATTTT.